This record looks at one TCR beta chain sequence and its context. Its target is unknown. The sample comes from a study of cytomegalovirus exposure and HLA in healthy donors. All the people who gave samples were healthy bone marrow donors. While unrecorded immune exposures were likely, the donors were nominally healthy when sampled. The PCR employed 60 Vbeta primers together with 13 Jbeta primers. Only in-frame clones appear in the TCRdb table, and some are missing; sequencing was by immunoSEQ multiplex PCR. Of approximately 110,000 clones listed, under 85% are singletons. Germline V gene lookup returns CDR1 SGHTA and CDR2 FQGNSA. V was pared by 5 bases and J by 6 bases, with 11 bases between. This CDR3 is built from 12 residues. Findings and limits, study-wide: Specificity of a few CMV-associated chains for CMV antigens was verified in vitro. According to an earlier analysis, most TCR beta V segments yielded productive rearrangements about 90% or about 30% of the time.

The sequenced sample was PBMCs. The source is a man in his forties or fifties in good health and CMV-seronegative. This sequence joins TRBV7-2 and TRBJ2-7; D is unresolved. This CDR3 reads CASSLDMGEQYF. Written as DNA, the CDR3 is TGTGCCAGCAGCCTTGACATGGGCGAGCAGTACTTC.